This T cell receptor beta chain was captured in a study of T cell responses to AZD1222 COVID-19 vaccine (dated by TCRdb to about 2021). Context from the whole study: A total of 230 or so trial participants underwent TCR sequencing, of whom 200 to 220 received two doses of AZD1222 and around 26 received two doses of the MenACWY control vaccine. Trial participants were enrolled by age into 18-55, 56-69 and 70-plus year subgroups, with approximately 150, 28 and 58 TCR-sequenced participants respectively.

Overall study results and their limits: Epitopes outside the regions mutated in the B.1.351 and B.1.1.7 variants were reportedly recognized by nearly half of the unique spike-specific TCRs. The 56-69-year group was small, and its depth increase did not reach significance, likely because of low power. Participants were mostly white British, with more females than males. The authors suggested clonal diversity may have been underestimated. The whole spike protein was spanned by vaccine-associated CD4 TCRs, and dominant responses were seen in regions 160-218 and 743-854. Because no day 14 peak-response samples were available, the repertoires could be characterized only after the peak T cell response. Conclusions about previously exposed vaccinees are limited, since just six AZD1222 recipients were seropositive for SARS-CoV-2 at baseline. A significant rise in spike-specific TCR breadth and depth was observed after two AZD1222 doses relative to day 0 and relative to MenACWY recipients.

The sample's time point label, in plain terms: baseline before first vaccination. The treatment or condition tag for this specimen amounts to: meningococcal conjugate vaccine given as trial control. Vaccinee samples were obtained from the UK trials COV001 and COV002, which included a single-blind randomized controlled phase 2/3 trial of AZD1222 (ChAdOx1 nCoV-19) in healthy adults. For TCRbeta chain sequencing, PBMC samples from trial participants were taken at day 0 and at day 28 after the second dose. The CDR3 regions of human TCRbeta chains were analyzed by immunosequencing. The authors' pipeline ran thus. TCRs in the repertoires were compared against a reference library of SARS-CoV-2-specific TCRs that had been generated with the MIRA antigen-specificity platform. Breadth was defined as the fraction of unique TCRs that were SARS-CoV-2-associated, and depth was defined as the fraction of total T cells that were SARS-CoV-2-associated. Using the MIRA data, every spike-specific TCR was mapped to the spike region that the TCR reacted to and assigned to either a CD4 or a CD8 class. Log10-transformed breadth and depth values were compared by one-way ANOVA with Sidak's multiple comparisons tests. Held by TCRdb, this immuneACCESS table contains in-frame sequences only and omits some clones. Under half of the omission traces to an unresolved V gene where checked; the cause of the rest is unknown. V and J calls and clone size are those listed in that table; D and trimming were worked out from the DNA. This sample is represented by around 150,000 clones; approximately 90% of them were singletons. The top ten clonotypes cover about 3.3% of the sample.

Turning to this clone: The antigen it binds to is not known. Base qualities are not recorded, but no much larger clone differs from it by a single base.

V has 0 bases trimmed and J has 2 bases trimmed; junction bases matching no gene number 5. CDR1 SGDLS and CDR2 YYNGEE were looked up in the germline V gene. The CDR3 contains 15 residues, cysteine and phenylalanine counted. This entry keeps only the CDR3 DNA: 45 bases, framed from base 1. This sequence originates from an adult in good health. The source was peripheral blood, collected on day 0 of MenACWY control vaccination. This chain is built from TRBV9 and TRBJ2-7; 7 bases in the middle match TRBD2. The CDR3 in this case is CASSVDAGVAYEQYF. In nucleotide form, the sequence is TGTGCCAGCAGCGTAGACGCGGGGGTCGCCTACGAGCAGTACTTC.